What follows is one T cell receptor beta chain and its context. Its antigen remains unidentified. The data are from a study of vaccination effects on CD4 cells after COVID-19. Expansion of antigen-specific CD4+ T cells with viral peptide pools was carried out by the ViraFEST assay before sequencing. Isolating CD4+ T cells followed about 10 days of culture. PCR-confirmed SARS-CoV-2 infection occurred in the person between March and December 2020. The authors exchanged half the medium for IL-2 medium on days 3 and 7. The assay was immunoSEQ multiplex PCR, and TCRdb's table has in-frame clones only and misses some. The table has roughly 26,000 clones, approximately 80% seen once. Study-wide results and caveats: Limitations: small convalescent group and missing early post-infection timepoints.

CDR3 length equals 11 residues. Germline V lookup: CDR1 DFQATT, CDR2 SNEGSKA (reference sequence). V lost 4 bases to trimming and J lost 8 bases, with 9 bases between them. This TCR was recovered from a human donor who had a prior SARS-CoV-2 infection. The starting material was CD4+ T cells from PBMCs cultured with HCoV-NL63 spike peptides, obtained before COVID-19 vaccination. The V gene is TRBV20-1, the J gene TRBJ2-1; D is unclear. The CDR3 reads CSATPVDEQFF. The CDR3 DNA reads TGCAGTGCTACTCCTGTCGATGAGCAGTTCTTC.